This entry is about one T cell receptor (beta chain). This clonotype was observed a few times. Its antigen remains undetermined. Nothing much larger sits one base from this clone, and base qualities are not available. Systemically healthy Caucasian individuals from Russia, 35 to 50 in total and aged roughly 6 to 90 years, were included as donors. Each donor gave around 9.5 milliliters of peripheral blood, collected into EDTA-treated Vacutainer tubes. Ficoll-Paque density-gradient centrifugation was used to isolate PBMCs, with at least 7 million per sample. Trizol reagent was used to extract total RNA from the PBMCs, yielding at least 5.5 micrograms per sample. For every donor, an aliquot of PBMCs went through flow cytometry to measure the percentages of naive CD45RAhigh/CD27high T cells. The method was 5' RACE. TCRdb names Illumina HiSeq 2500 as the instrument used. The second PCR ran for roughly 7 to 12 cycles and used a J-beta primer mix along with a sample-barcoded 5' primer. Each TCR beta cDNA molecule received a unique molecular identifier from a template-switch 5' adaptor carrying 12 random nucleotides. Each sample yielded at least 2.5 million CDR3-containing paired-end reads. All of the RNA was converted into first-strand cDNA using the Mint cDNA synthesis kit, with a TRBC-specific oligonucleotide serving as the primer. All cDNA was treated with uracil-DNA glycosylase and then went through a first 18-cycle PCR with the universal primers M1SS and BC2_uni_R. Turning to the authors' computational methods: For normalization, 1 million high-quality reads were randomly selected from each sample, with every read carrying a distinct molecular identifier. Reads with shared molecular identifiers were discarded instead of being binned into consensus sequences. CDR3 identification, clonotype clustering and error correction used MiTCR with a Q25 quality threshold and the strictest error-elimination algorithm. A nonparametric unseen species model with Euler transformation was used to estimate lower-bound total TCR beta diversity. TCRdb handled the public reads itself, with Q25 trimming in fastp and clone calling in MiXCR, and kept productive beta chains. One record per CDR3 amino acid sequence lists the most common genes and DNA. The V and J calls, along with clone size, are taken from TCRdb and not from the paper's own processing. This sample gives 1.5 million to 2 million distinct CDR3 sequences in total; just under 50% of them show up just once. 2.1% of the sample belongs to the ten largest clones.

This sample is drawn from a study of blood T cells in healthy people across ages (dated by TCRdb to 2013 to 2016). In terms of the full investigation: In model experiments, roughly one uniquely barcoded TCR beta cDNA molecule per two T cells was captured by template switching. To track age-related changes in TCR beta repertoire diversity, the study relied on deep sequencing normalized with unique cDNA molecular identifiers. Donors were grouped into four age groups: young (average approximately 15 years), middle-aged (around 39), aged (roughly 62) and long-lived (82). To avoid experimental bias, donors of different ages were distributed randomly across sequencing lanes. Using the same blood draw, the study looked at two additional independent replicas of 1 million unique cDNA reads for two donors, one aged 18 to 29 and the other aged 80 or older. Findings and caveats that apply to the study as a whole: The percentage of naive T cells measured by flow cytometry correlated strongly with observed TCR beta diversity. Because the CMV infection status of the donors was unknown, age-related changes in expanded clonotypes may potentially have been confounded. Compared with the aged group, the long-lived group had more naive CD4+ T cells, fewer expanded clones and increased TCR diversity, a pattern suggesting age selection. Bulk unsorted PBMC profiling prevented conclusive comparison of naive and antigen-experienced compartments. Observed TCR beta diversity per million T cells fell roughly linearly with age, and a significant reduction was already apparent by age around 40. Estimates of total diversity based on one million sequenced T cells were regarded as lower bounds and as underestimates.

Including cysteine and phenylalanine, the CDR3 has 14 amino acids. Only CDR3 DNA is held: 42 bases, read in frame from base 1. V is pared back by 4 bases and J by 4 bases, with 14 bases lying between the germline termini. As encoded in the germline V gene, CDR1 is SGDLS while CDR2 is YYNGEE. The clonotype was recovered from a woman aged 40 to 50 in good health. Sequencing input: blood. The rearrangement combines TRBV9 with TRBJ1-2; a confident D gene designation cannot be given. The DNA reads TGTGCCAGCAGCCCCACCTCGAATCTCTATGGCTACACCTTC. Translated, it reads CASSPTSNLYGYTF.